Listed here are 17 T cell receptor beta chains from one sample, sequenced in a study of PD-1 blockade in classical Hodgkin lymphoma. Produced via immunoSEQ multiplex PCR; TCRdb's table is partial and in-frame only. The sample includes some 84,000 clones, 89% seen only once; the top ten take less than 25%. After autologous stem cell transplantation all patients relapsed, and prior brentuximab vedotin exposure differed between cohorts. This specimen was peripheral blood mononuclear cells (PBMCs), taken at baseline. Every receptor here comes from a human donor with classical Hodgkin lymphoma.

V gene TRBV4-1 combines with J gene TRBJ2-7, with D perhaps matching TRBD1 (7 bases). Trimming removed 8 bases from V and 4 bases from J, with 18 bases in between. The CDR3 consists of 14 residues. Per germline, CDR1 MGHRA and CDR2 YSYEKL. In DNA form, the CDR3 reads TGCGCCAGCTCCGACAGGGAGGCGTCGTACGAGCAGTACTTC. Translation gives CASSDREASYEQYF.

This clone was observed a few times. The V gene is TRBV2, the J gene TRBJ1-5; D might be TRBD1 (5 bases). CDR3 length: 13 residues. The germline gives CDR1 SNHLY, CDR2 FYNNEI. Trimming shortened V by 3 bases and J by 7 bases, and 10 bases separated the two germline ends. CDR3 sequence (DNA): TGTGCCAGCAGTGATAGAGGGGTCCAGCCCCAGCATTTT. This sequence encodes CASSDRGVQPQHF. Full variable domain (remainder filled in from reference TRBV2 and TRBJ1-5): EPEVTQTPSHQVTQMGQEVILRCVPISNHLYFYWYRQILGQKVEFLVSFYNNEISEKSEIFDDQFSVERPDGSNFTLKIRSTKLEDSAMYFCASSDRGVQPQHFGDGTRLSIL.

This clone was detected once. The V and J genes are TRBV4-3 and TRBJ1-5; the D is unclear. CDR1 and CDR2 (germline): LGHNA, YSLEER. The CDR3 loop spans 14 amino acids. The V end was cut by 4 bases, the J end by 7 bases, with 14 bases between. The CDR3 DNA follows: TGCGCCAGCAGCCTTACTGAGGGAGCCCAGCCCCAGCATTTT. It specifies CASSLTEGAQPQHF.

This clone was recorded only once. The chain has TRBV18 and TRBJ2-2; TRBD2 agrees at 12 bases. Germline-derived CDR1 and CDR2 are KGHSH and LQKENI. Trimming took 3 bases from V and 4 from J; bases not matched to a gene: 9. The CDR3 is 18 residues long. The CDR3 DNA is TGTGCCAGCTCACCGAATGGGACTAGCGGGCGGACCACCGGGGAGCTGTTTTTT. Protein sequence: CASSPNGTSGRTTGELFF.

This clone has more than one count but fewer than ten. The chain carries TRBV11-2 and TRBJ1-2, with D possibly being TRBD1 (5 bases). Trimming shortened V by 0 bases and J by 4 bases, and 12 bases separated the two germline ends. Germline CDR1 is SGHAT and CDR2 is FQNNGV. This CDR3 has 15 amino acids. The CDR3: CASSLDHSGSYGYTF. In nucleotides, the CDR3 is TGTGCCAGCAGCTTAGATCACTCAGGGAGCTATGGCTACACCTTC.

The rearrangement uses TRBV14 and TRBJ2-7, with 10 nucleotides matching TRBD2. The germline gives CDR1 SGHDN, CDR2 FVKESK. Germline trimming cut 3 bases from V and 2 bases from J; bases unmatched to any gene: 7. The CDR3 runs to 16 residues. Here the CDR3 DNA reads TGTGCCAGCAGCCACATCCTAGCGGGAGCACCCTACGAGCAGTACTTC. Translation: CASSHILAGAPYEQYF.

The V gene is TRBV28, the J gene TRBJ2-5, with D maybe TRBD2 (5 bases). The CDR3 has 11 amino acids. Trimming removed 7 bases at V and 7 bases at J, with 10 bases between. Germline-derived CDR1 and CDR2 are MDHEN and SYDVKM. The CDR3: CASTSEGTQYF. CDR3 bases: TGTGCCAGCACCTCAGAGGGGACCCAGTACTTC.

V is TRBV2 and J is TRBJ1-2; D not resolved. The CDR3 spans 14 residues. V lost 7 bases and J 6 bases, leaving 18 bases between the germline ends. The germline gives CDR1 SNHLY, CDR2 FYNNEI. The CDR3 reads CASNSGERVDGYTF. The DNA for the CDR3 is TGTGCCAGCAATAGTGGGGAACGGGTTGATGGCTACACCTTC. The variable domain in full, with the rest retrieved from reference TRBV2 and TRBJ1-2, is EPEVTQTPSHQVTQMGQEVILRCVPISNHLYFYWYRQILGQKVEFLVSFYNNEISEKSEIFDDQFSVERPDGSNFTLKIRSTKLEDSAMYFCASNSGERVDGYTFGSGTRLTVV.

The J gene is TRBJ2-7, the V gene TRBV30; D is unclear. This CDR3 has 9 residues. Germline loops: CDR1 GTSNPN, CDR2 SVGIG (reference sequence). V dropped 8 bases and J dropped 0 bases, with 2 bases sitting between them. The CDR3 spells CATSYEQYF. CDR3 DNA: TGTGCCACCTCCTACGAGCAGTACTTC.

There are a few counts of this clone. This chain uses TRBV2 with TRBJ2-2, with D tentatively TRBD1 (6 bases). The V gene lost 3 bases and the J gene lost 4 bases, with 9 bases spanning the gap. The germline gives CDR1 SNHLY, CDR2 FYNNEI. The CDR3 has 14 residues. CDR3 sequence (DNA): TGTGCCAGCAGTGAGGGGGCCGGCACCGGGGAGCTGTTTTTT. As protein: CASSEGAGTGELFF.

This clone was counted once. V is TRBV10-1 and J is TRBJ2-1, with 12 bases matching TRBD2. The junction had 7 bases not matched to a gene; V was cut back by 5 bases and J by 8 bases. The CDR3 sequence is 15 residues long. Germline V gives CDR1 WNHNN, CDR2 SYGVQD (reference sequence). CDR3 amino acids: CASSTGTSGRYEQFF. In DNA form, the CDR3 reads TGCGCCAGCAGTACCGGGACTAGCGGGCGCTATGAGCAGTTCTTC.

The chain is built from TRBV11-2 and TRBJ2-1; no clear D gene. V lost 2 bases and J lost 5, with 7 bases in between. The CDR3 is 13 amino acids. Germline CDR1 SGHAT, CDR2 FQNNGV. The CDR3 region has the DNA TGTGCCAGCAGCTTACCCAGGAACAATGAGCAGTTCTTC. Protein: CASSLPRNNEQFF.

The chain couples TRBV27 to TRBJ2-6; TRBD2 aligns across 7 bases. The ends lost 4 bases at V and 0 bases at J; junction bases unmatched: 6. Germline V gene sequence: CDR1 MNHEY, CDR2 SMNVEV (reference sequence). This CDR3 has 17 residues. CDR3 in DNA: TGTGCCAGCAGTTCCCAGGGAGGGGACTCTGGGGCCAACGTCCTGACTTTC. Translating it yields CASSSQGGDSGANVLTF.

V usage is TRBV11-3 and J usage is TRBJ2-7; D is uncertain. The germline CDR1 and CDR2 sequences are SGHNT and YENEEA. V gave up 1 base and J gave up 5 bases, with 9 bases separating them. This CDR3 contains 13 residues. The CDR3 reads CASSLVRFDEQYF. The CDR3 DNA reads as TGTGCCAGCAGCTTAGTGAGGTTCGACGAGCAGTACTTC.

V usage is TRBV28 and J usage is TRBJ2-7, with a tentative D call TRBD1 (6 bases). Deletions cut 3 bases from V and 4 bases from J, with 16 bases between. Germline lookup yields CDR1 MDHEN and CDR2 SYDVKM. The CDR3 runs 15 residues. The CDR3 loop reads CASSLLGGKQYEQYF. The CDR3 coding sequence is TGTGCCAGCAGTTTGTTAGGGGGTAAACAGTACGAGCAGTACTTC.

The CDR3, as DNA: TGTGCCACCCGGACAGGGGGCTCTGGGGCCAACGTCCTGACTTTC. This sequence encodes CATRTGGSGANVLTF. The chain recombines TRBV6-6 with TRBJ2-6; 10 positions agree with TRBD1. J was trimmed by 0 bases and V by 10 bases; bases with no gene match: 3. This CDR3 comprises 15 residues. CDR1 and CDR2 from the germline V gene are MNHNY and SVGAGI (reference sequence).

The chain uses TRBV7-2 and TRBJ2-7; 11 nucleotides agree with TRBD2. The CDR3 sequence is 16 residues long. Germline lookup yields CDR1 SGHTA and CDR2 FQGNSA. With V trimmed by 4 bases and J by 2 bases, 7 bases remained unmatched. The chain's CDR3 is CASSSMGTSGTYEQYF. DNA for the CDR3: TGTGCCAGCAGCTCTATGGGGACTAGCGGTACCTACGAGCAGTACTTC.